This T cell receptor (beta chain) was recovered during a study of OX40 agonist ivuxolimab in advanced cancers. Study-level information: The group had a mean age of around 60 years, ranged from about 23 to 85, and was 82.7% male.

Here immunoSEQ multiplex PCR was the method, and the copy in TCRdb shows in-frame clones only, minus some. The sample includes over 60,000 clones, approximately 84% of them seen just once. In germline, CDR1 is SGHTA, CDR2 FQGNSA. V was shortened by 1 base and J by 3 bases, with 13 bases between the two germline ends. The CDR3 loop spans 16 amino acids. The specimen comprised CD4+ or CD8+ T cells sorted from blood, sampled in a trial of the OX40 agonist ivuxolimab. The sequence came from an adult with an advanced solid tumor such as melanoma, head and neck, liver or kidney cancer. The chain joins TRBV7-2 to TRBJ1-3; the D gene is possibly TRBD1 (5 bases). As DNA, the CDR3 is TGTGCCAGCAGCTTAGTGGGGGATCTGAGTGGAAACACCATATATTTT. This gives the protein CASSLVGDLSGNTIYF.